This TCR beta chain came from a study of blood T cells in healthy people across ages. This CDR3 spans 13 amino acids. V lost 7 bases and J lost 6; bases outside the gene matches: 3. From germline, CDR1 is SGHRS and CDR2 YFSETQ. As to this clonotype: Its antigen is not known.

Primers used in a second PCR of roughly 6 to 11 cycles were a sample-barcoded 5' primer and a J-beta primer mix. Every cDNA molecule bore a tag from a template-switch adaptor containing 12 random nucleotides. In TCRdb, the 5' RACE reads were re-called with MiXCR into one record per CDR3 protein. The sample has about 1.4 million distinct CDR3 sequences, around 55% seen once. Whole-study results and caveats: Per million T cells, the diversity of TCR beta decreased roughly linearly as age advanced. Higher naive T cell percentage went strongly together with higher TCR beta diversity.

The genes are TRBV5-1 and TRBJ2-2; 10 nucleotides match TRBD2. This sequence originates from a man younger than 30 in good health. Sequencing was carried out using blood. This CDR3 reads CASALAGPGELFF. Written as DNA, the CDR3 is TGCGCCAGCGCACTAGCGGGGCCCGGGGAGCTGTTTTTT.